Shown below are 18 T cell receptor beta chains from a single sample sequenced in a study. TCRdb fed the RT-PCR reads into MiXCR, producing one record per CDR3 protein. The sample carries almost 700,000 distinct CDR3 sequences, 11% to 15% recorded once. Sequenced: memory CD4+ T cells from blood. The receptors come from a female donor in good health, serving as a healthy control.

This clonotype was seen a few times. The chain carries TRBV12-3 or TRBV12-4 and TRBJ2-1; 10 bases line up with TRBD2. The junction had 13 bases not matched to a gene; V was cut back by 6 bases and J by 2 bases. This CDR3 has 18 amino acids. CDR3 residues: CASSTTNSGRIAYNEQFF. The CDR3 DNA reads as TGTGCCAGCAGCACGACTAATAGCGGGAGGATCGCCTACAATGAGCAGTTCTTC.

This clonotype was detected many times. This rearrangement joins TRBV20-1 to TRBJ2-7, with 8 bases lining up with TRBD2. The trim removed 6 bases at V and 2 bases at J, leaving 12 bases unmatched. CDR1 is DFQATT and CDR2 is SNEGSKA in the germline V gene (reference sequence). There are 15 residues in the CDR3. The CDR3 DNA sequence: TGCAGTGCCCATGCCGAGGCTAGCGGGCCCTACGAGCAGTACTTC. Residues: CSAHAEASGPYEQYF.

The chain couples TRBV12-3 or TRBV12-4 to TRBJ2-1; 7 nucleotides agree with TRBD1. Trimming at V came to 7 bases and at J to 9 bases, leaving 12 bases not matched to a gene. The length of the CDR3 is 14 residues. The DNA for the CDR3 is TGTGCCAGCAACCGGGACAGACAGATTCTTGAGCAGTTCTTC. This sequence encodes CASNRDRQILEQFF.

Concerning this clonotype itself: Germline and junction disagree at one end, which may indicate a read error. The chain employs TRBV5-4 and TRBJ2-7; D is possibly TRBD1 or TRBD2 (5 bases each). Germline CDR1 and CDR2: SGHNT and YYREEE (reference sequence). The CDR3 length is 13 residues. Here the CDR3 DNA reads TGTGCCAGCAGCTCCACGGGGACCTACAAGCAGTACTTC. Translating gives CASSSTGTYKQYF.

The chain has TRBV7-2 and TRBJ2-1, with 8 bases identical to TRBD1. The CDR3 consists of 14 residues. Trimming at V came to 5 bases and at J to 6 bases, leaving 6 bases not matched to a gene. CDR1 and CDR2 (germline): SGHTA, FQGNSA. The CDR3 DNA reads as TGTGCCAGCAGCCCAGACAGGGGAAGCAATGAGCAGTTCTTC. It is translated as CASSPDRGSNEQFF.

This chain links TRBV6-5 with TRBJ1-3; 7 bases are shared with TRBD1. The CDR3 has 18 amino acids. Germline V gene data show CDR1 as MNHEY and CDR2 as SVGAGI. V lost 5 bases, J lost 2 bases, and 15 bases stayed unmatched. For the CDR3, the DNA is TGTGCCAGCAGTACCTACCCGTTAACTACAGGGGCTGGAAACACCATATATTTT. This translates into CASSTYPLTTGAGNTIYF.

There are many counts of this clonotype. The chain has TRBV6-5 and TRBJ1-3; D gene uncertain. Trimming took off 7 bases at V and 0 bases at J, with 4 bases between the two ends. There are 12 residues in the CDR3. Germline CDR1 and CDR2: MNHEY and SVGAGI. The CDR3 spells CASTSSGNTIYF. The CDR3 nucleotides read TGTGCCAGCACAAGCTCTGGAAACACCATATATTTT.

This clonotype was observed a few times. The chain is built from TRBV7-2 and TRBJ2-7; 9 nucleotides line up with TRBD2. The CDR3 is 17 amino acids. J was trimmed by 4 bases and V by 2 bases; bases with no gene match: 12. Germline V gene lookup returns CDR1 SGHTA and CDR2 FQGNSA. The CDR3 spells CASSLLGDKREAYEQYF. The CDR3 DNA reads as TGTGCCAGCAGCTTATTGGGGGATAAGCGGGAGGCGTACGAGCAGTACTTC.

The sample holds one count of this clonotype. The chain couples TRBV3-1 to TRBJ2-2, with a possible D match to TRBD1 (6 bases). This CDR3 has 14 amino acids. Germline assignment: CDR1 LGHDT and CDR2 YNNKEL (reference sequence). Trimming removed 5 bases at V and 7 bases at J, with 14 bases between. CDR3 sequence (DNA): TGTGCCAGCAGCAACCAGGGGAATTACGGGGAGCTGTTTTTT. It is translated as CASSNQGNYGELFF.

With respect to this clonotype: A clone one base away is much larger, so this may be a read error. This rearrangement joins TRBV5-1 to TRBJ2-7; 10 bases agree with TRBD2. This CDR3 has 15 residues. Germline values: CDR1 SGHRS, CDR2 YFSETQ. Unmatched junction bases numbered 6, after V lost 4 bases and J lost 2 bases. Here the CDR3 reads CASSNPSGSTYEQYF. The CDR3 DNA sequence: TGCGCCAGCAGCAACCCTAGCGGGAGCACCTACGAGCAGTACTTC. Drawing the rest from reference TRBV5-1 and TRBJ2-7, the complete variable domain is KAGVTQTPRYLIKTRGQQVTLSCSPISGHRSVSWYQQTPGQGLQFLFEYFSETQRNKGNFPGRFSGRQFSNSRSEMNVSTLELGDSALYLCASSNPSGSTYEQYFGPGTRLTVT.

This clonotype was seen only a few times. The chain joins TRBV11-2 to TRBJ2-1; TRBD2 matches at 7 bases. The CDR3 spans 15 residues. V shed 0 bases and J 3 bases; nucleotides not matched to a gene: 2. Per germline, CDR1 SGHAT and CDR2 FQNNGV. The CDR3 DNA follows: TGTGCCAGCAGCTTAGAAGGGACTATCTACAATGAGCAGTTCTTC. This translates into CASSLEGTIYNEQFF.

This chain uses TRBV27 with TRBJ2-5, with D perhaps TRBD2 (6 bases). Germline V gene lookup returns CDR1 MNHEY and CDR2 SMNVEV (reference sequence). Trimming removed 5 bases at V and 0 bases at J, with 13 bases between. The CDR3 has 15 residues. The chain's CDR3 is CASSRGGADQETQYF. Written as DNA, the CDR3 is TGTGCCAGCAGTCGGGGCGGGGCGGACCAAGAGACCCAGTACTTC.

This clonotype was seen a handful of times. The CDR3 DNA sequence: TGTGCCACCTCCCGAATGGCAGATACGCAGTATTTT. Protein sequence: CATSRMADTQYF. The chain is built from TRBV18 and TRBJ2-3; no firm D call. Germline CDR1 KGHSH, CDR2 LQKENI. Trimming removed 10 bases from V and 4 bases from J, with 12 bases in between. The CDR3 length is 12 residues. Variable domain in full (rest from reference TRBV18 and TRBJ2-3): NAGVMQNPRHLVRRRGQEARLRCSPMKGHSHVYWYRQLPEEGLKFMVYLQKENIIDESGMPKERFSAEFPKEGPSILRIQQVVRGDSAAYFCATSRMADTQYFGPGTRLTVL.

Only a few counts were recorded for this clonotype. The V call is TRBV20-1, the J call TRBJ1-1, with no clear D. Germline V CDR1 and CDR2: DFQATT, SNEGSKA (reference sequence). The CDR3 totals 12 residues. V gave up 1 base and J gave up 4 bases, with 7 bases separating them. The DNA of the CDR3 is TGCAGTGCTAGAGGAGGGATCACTGAAGCTTTCTTT. It is translated as CSARGGITEAFF.

The sample holds many counts of this clonotype. J is TRBJ2-7 and V is TRBV29-1, with 8 bases identical to TRBD1. The V segment lost 7 bases and the J segment 9 bases; nucleotides outside the gene matches: 14. CDR3 length: 13 residues. The germline V gene has CDR1 SQVTM and CDR2 ANQGSEA. The CDR3 DNA follows: TGCAGCGGCGGGACAGGTCTAAACGACGTGCAGTACTTC. It is translated as CSGGTGLNDVQYF.

This clonotype was counted only a few times. V gene TRBV28 combines with J gene TRBJ2-3; tentative D call: TRBD2 (5 bases). There are 16 residues in the CDR3. Per the germline V gene, CDR1 is MDHEN and CDR2 is SYDVKM. V lost 8 bases to trimming and J lost 4 bases, with 22 bases between them. CDR3 bases: TGTGCCAGCGAGTCCTTCGCGGGTAATGATGCAGATACGCAGTATTTT. Its protein is CASESFAGNDADTQYF.

The rearrangement links TRBV5-1 to TRBJ1-1, with 7 bases fitting TRBD1. This CDR3 has 15 residues. J gave up 11 bases and V 0 bases, and 13 bases lay outside the gene matches. The germline gives CDR1 SGHRS, CDR2 YFSETQ. CDR3 bases: TGCGCCAGCAGCTTGGAAGGACAGGTAAACACAAGGGCTTTCTTT. Its translation is CASSLEGQVNTRAFF.

This clonotype was observed a handful of times. The chain joins TRBV6-5 to TRBJ1-3; tentative D call: TRBD1 (5 bases). Germline V gives CDR1 MNHEY, CDR2 SVGAGI. CDR3 length: 14 amino acids. Trimming removed 5 bases from V and 4 bases from J, with 12 bases in between. The CDR3 loop is CASSQGLFGNTIYF. The CDR3 nucleotides are TGTGCCAGCAGTCAGGGCTTATTCGGAAACACCATATATTTT.